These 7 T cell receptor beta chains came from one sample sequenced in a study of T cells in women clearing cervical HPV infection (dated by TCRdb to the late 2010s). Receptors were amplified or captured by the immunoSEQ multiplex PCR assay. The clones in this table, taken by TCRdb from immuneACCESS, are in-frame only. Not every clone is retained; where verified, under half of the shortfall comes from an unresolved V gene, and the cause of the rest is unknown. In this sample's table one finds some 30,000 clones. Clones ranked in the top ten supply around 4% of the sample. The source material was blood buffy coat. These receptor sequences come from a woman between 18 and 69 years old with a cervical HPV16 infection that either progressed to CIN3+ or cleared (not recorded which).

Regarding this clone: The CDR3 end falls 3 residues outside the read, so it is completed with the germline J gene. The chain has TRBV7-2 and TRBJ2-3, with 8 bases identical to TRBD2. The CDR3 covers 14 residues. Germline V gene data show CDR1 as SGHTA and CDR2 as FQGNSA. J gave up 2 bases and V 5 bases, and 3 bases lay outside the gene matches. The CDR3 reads CASSPRGATDTQYF. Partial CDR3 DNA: TGTGCCAGCAGCCCGCGGGGGGCCACAGATACG.

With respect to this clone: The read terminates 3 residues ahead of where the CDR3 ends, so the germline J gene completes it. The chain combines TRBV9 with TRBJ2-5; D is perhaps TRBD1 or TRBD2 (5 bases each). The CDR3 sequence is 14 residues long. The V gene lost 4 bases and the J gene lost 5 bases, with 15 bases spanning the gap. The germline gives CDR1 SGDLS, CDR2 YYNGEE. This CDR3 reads CASSLRTGGETQYF. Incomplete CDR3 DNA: TGTGCCAGCAGCCTGCGAACAGGAGGTGAGACC. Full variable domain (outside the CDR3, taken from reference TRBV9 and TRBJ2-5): DSGVTQTPKHLITATGQRVTLRCSPRSGDLSVYWYQQSLDQGLQFLIQYYNGEERAKGNILERFSAQQFPDLHSELNLSSLELGDSALYFCASSLRTGGETQYFGPGTRLLVL.

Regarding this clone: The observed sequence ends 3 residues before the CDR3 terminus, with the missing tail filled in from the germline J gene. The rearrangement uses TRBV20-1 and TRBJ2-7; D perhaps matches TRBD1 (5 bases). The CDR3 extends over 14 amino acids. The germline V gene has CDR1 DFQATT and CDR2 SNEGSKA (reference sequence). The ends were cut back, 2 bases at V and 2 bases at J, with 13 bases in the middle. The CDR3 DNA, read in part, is TGCAGTGCTAGAACTCCGCAGGGAACCTACGAG. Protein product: CSARTPQGTYE. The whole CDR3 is CSARTPQGTYEQYF.

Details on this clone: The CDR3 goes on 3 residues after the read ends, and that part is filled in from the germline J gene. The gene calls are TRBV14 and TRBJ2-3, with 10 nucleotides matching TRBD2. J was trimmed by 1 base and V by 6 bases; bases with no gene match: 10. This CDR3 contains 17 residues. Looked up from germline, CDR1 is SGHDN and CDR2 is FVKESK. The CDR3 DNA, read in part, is TGTGCCAGCAGGGGGACTCTAGCGGGGGACCGCACAGATACG. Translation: CASRGTLAGDRTDT. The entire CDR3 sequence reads CASRGTLAGDRTDTQYF.

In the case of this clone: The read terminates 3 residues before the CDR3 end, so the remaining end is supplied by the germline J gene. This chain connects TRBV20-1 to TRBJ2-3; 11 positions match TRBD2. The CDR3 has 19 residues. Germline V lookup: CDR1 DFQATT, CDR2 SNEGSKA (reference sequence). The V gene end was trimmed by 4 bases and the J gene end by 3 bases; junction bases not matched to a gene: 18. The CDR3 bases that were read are TGCAGTGCTAACTCGATAGCGGGAGGGTGGGGCGCCAGAACAGATACG. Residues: CSANSIAGGWGARTDT. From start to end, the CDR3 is CSANSIAGGWGARTDTQYF.

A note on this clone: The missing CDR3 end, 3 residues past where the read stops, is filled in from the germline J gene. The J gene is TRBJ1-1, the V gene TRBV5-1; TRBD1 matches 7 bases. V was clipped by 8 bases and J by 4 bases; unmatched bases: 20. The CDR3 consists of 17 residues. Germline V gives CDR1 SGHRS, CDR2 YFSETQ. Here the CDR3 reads CASSSSFVQRTGTEAFF. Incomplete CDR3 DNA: TGCGCCAGTTCTTCGTCATTCGTTCAACGGACAGGCACTGAA. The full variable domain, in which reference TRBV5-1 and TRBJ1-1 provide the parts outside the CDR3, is KAGVTQTPRYLIKTRGQQVTLSCSPISGHRSVSWYQQTPGQGLQFLFEYFSETQRNKGNFPGRFSGRQFSNSRSEMNVSTLELGDSALYLCASSSSFVQRTGTEAFFGQGTRLTVV.

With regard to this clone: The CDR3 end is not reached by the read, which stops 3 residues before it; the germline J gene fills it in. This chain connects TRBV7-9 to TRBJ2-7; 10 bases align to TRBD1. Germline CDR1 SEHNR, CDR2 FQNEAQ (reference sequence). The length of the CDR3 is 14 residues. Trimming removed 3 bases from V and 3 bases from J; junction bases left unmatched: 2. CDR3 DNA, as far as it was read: TGTGCCAGCAGCTTTGACAGGGGGCTCTACGAG. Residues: CASSFDRGLYE. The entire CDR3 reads CASSFDRGLYEQYF.